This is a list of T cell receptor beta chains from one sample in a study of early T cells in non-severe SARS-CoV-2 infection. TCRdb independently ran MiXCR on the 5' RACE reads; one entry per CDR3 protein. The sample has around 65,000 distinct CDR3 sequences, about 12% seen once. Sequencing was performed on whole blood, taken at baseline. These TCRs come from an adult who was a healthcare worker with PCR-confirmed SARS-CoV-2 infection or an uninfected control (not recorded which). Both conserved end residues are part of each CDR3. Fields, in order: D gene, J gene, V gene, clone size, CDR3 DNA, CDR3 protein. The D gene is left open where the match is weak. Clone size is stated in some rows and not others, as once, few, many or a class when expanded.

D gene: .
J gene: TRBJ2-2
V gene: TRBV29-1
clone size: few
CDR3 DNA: TGCAGCGGGACACATGCGAACACCGGGGAGCTGTTTTTT
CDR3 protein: CSGTHANTGELFF

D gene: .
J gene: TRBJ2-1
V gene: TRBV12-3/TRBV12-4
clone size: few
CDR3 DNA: TGTGCCAGCAGTTTAATTTTCCACTACAATGAGCAGTTCTTC
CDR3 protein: CASSLIFHYNEQFF

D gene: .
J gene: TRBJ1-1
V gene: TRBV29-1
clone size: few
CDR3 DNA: TGCAGCGTTGTTCCGGGCAGTGCGAACACTGAAGCTTTCTTT
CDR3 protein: CSVVPGSANTEAFF

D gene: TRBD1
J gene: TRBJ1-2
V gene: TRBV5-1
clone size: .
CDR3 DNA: TGCGCCAGCAGCTCAGCTTCGACAGGGCCATGGCGGGGCTACACCTTC
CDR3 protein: CASSSASTGPWRGYTF

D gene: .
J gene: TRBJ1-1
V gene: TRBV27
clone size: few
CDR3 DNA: TGTGCCAGCAGTTTAACCGGGGGAGACACTGAAGCTTTCTTT
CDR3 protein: CASSLTGGDTEAFF

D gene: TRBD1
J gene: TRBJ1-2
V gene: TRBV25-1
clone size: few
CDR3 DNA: TGTGCCAGCAGTCGGGACAGGGGCTATGGCTACACCTTC
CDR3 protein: CASSRDRGYGYTF

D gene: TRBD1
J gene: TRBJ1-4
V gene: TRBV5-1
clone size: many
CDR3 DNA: TGCGCCAGCAGCATCGGACAGGGAGAAAAACTGTTTTTT
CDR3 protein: CASSIGQGEKLFF

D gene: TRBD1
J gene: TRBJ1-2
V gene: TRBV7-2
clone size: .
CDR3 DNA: TGTGCCAGCAGCTTAAGGACAGGGGGCTATGGCTACACCTTC
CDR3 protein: CASSLRTGGYGYTF

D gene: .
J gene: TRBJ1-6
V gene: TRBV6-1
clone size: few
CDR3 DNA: TGTGCCAGCAGTGAGGATCGGGGCGGTAATTCACCCCTCCACTTT
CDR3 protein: CASSEDRGGNSPLHF

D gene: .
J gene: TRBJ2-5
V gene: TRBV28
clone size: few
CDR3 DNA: TGTGCCAGCAGTTTATATTCACACGGAGAGACCCAGTACTTC
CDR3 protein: CASSLYSHGETQYF

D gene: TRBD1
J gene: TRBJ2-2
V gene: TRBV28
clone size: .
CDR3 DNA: TGTGCCAGCAGTTTGCTTACAGGGGGCGCAGGGACCGGGGAGCTGTTTTTT
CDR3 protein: CASSLLTGGAGTGELFF